A selection of T cell receptor beta chains follows, all from one sample in a study of cytomegalovirus exposure and HLA in healthy donors. Measured with immunoSEQ multiplex PCR; TCRdb has only the in-frame clones, and not every one. The sample has roughly 200,000 clones, around 83% seen once. Sequencing was carried out using PBMCs. Source of these receptors: a man aged 40-49 years in good health and CMV-seropositive. CDR3s include the opening cysteine and the closing phenylalanine or tryptophan. The D gene is left open where the match is weak. A row's size may be missing; if present it is once, few, many or a size class.

d_gene	v_gene	j_gene	abundance	CDR3nt	CDR3aa
.	TRBV20-1	TRBJ2-1	.	TGCAGGGCTGGCCGGGACAATGAGCAGTTCTTC	CRAGRDNEQFF
.	TRBV27	TRBJ2-7	once	TGTGCCAGCAGTTTATCGCCCTCGGGGGATGCGTACTTC	CASSLSPSGDAYF
.	TRBV30	TRBJ1-4	.	TGTGCCTGGAGTGAGGTGAGCGTGGGTAATGAAAAACTGTTTTTT	CAWSEVSVGNEKLFF
TRBD1	TRBV7-2	TRBJ2-1	.	TGTGCCAGCCGGGACAGGGGGCAGGGCAATGAGCAGTTCTTC	CASRDRGQGNEQFF
.	TRBV18	TRBJ2-3	.	TGTGCCAGCTCAGCGCGGCGGGGTTGGGGCACAGATACGCAGTATTTT	CASSARRGWGTDTQYF
.	TRBV5-1	TRBJ1-1	few	TGCGCCAGCAGCTTGGGACGGGAGAACACTGAAGCTTTCTTT	CASSLGRENTEAFF
TRBD2	TRBV15	TRBJ2-7	.	TGTGCCACCAGCAGAGATTGGGAGGGGACGAAGCAGTACTTC	CATSRDWEGTKQYF
TRBD2	TRBV7-6	TRBJ2-7	.	TGTGCCAGCAGCCTTGGACTAGCGGATACCTACGAGCAGTACTTC	CASSLGLADTYEQYF
TRBD1	TRBV5-5	TRBJ1-2	.	TGTGCCAGCAGCTTCCGGGACAGCCGGTATGGCTACACCTTC	CASSFRDSRYGYTF
.	TRBV7-9	TRBJ2-1	.	TGTGCCAGCAGCCAGAGTATGCCGGGGGTCAATGAGCAGTTCTTC	CASSQSMPGVNEQFF
.	TRBV5-1	TRBJ2-7	once	TGCGCCAGCAGGCGCGTGACGGGGGATTCCTACGAGCAGTACTTC	CASRRVTGDSYEQYF
TRBD1	TRBV2	TRBJ1-1	.	TGTGCCAGCAGTGTGGGCCCGGGACAGATGAACACTGAAGCTTTCTTT	CASSVGPGQMNTEAFF
TRBD2	TRBV5-4	TRBJ2-1	.	TGTGCCAGCAGCTCCAGACTAGCGGGACAGTACAATGAGCAGTTCTTC	CASSSRLAGQYNEQFF
.	TRBV9	TRBJ2-3	.	TGTGCCAGCAGCGTAGAGGGGGGGGGAGCATTCACAGATACGCAGTATTTT	CASSVEGGGAFTDTQYF
.	TRBV11-2	TRBJ2-1	few	TGTGCCAGCAGCTTAGGTATAGCGGCGGGCAATGAGCAGTTCTTC	CASSLGIAAGNEQFF
.	TRBV2	TRBJ1-4	.	TGTGCCAGCAGTGAACGCCTCCCCGTCGGTGAAAAACTGTTTTTT	CASSERLPVGEKLFF
TRBD1	TRBV27	TRBJ1-2	.	TGTGCCAGCAGGTGGGGGACAGGCTATGGCTACACCTTC	CASRWGTGYGYTF
TRBD2	TRBV28	TRBJ2-7	.	TGTGCCAGCAGTTCGGTCAGAAGGACTAGCGGGAGCTACGAGCAGTACTTC	CASSSVRRTSGSYEQYF
.	TRBV6-5	TRBJ1-3	.	TGTGCCAGCAGGCCGACTGGTTTCTCTGGAAACACCATATATTTT	CASRPTGFSGNTIYF
TRBD2	TRBV7-8	TRBJ2-7	.	TGTGCCAGCAGCCCGACTAGCGGGATCTCCTACGAGCAGTACTTC	CASSPTSGISYEQYF
TRBD2	TRBV6-5	TRBJ2-7	.	TGTGCCAGCAGTTACTCGGGGGAGGGCTACGAGCAGTACTTC	CASSYSGEGYEQYF
.	TRBV15	TRBJ2-3	.	TGTGCCACCAGCAGAGATTTAGCAACAGATACGCAGTATTTT	CATSRDLATDTQYF
.	TRBV11-2	TRBJ1-1	once	TGTGCCAGCAGCCGAGGGTGGTTGGGTGAAGCTTTCTTT	CASSRGWLGEAFF
TRBD1	TRBV7-6	TRBJ1-3	few	TGTGCCAGCAGCTTGCTGGGTCAGGGGGGCAATCCTCCCTCTGGAAACACCATATATTTT	CASSLLGQGGNPPSGNTIYF
.	TRBV7-9	TRBJ2-1	once	TGTGCCAGCAGCTTGTCCCGGGACTCCCATGAGCAGTTCTTC	CASSLSRDSHEQFF
.	TRBV30	TRBJ1-5	.	TGTGCCTGTCAGACAGAAGCCAGGAGTCAGCCCCAGCATTTT	CACQTEARSQPQHF
.	TRBV7-8	TRBJ2-7	.	TGTGCCAGCAGCTTAGAGAGGCCCCGTCCCTACGAGCAGTACTTC	CASSLERPRPYEQYF
.	TRBV11-2	TRBJ1-4	.	TGTGCCAGCAGCTTAGATCGGGGGGTGGGTGAAAAACTGTTTTTT	CASSLDRGVGEKLFF
TRBD2	TRBV6-5	TRBJ2-7	.	TGTGCCAGCAGCCGAGCGGGGTTCAGGGACGAGCAGTACTTC	CASSRAGFRDEQYF
.	TRBV5-8	TRBJ1-4	.	TGTGCCAGCAGCTTGTGGAGTATTAATGAAAAACTGTTTTTT	CASSLWSINEKLFF
.	TRBV5-1	TRBJ2-1	.	TGCGCCAGCAGCTTGGATGGGAGCCGGACGGTCGGTGAGCAGTTCTTC	CASSLDGSRTVGEQFF
.	TRBV18	TRBJ2-3	.	TGTGCCAGCTCACTACGAACGGGAGAGGCAGCAGATACGCAGTATTTT	CASSLRTGEAADTQYF
.	TRBV7-2	TRBJ2-5	.	TGTGCCAGCAGGTCAGGGGGGTATCAAGAGAGGGCCCAGTACTTC	CASRSGGYQERAQYF
.	TRBV7-8	TRBJ1-1	.	TGTGCCAGCAGCTTAGTTGCGGGGGTTAGGTGGGCTGAAGCTTTCTTT	CASSLVAGVRWAEAFF
TRBD2	TRBV29-1	TRBJ2-3	.	TGCAGCGCCATAACTAGCGGGAGGCCAGATACGCAGTATTTT	CSAITSGRPDTQYF
.	TRBV6-6	TRBJ2-7	.	TGTGCCAGCAGTTACGGCGGGAACGCGGGTTACGAGCAGTACTTC	CASSYGGNAGYEQYF
.	TRBV5-1	TRBJ2-1	.	TGCGCCAGCAGCTTGGCCGGTCAGAGGAGCTCCTACAATGAGCAGTTCTTC	CASSLAGQRSSYNEQFF
.	TRBV27	TRBJ1-4	.	TGTGCCAGCAGTCCCCGGGCAGGGTGGCGTGAAAAACTGTTTTTT	CASSPRAGWREKLFF
TRBD1	TRBV5-1	TRBJ2-3	.	TGCGCCAGCAGCCCGGACAGGGTTTCCACAGATACGCAGTATTTT	CASSPDRVSTDTQYF
.	TRBV13	TRBJ2-1	.	TGTGCCAGCAGTCATCATCCTAAAGGGAGGAATGAGCAGTTCTTC	CASSHHPKGRNEQFF
.	TRBV5-4	TRBJ2-5	.	TGTGCCAGCAGCTTGGTGGGAGTTGGAGAGACCCAGTACTTC	CASSLVGVGETQYF
TRBD2	TRBV19	TRBJ2-5	once	TGTGCCAGTAGTACACTAGCGGGAGGACCAGAGACCCAGTACTTC	CASSTLAGGPETQYF
.	TRBV28	TRBJ2-7	.	TGTGCCAGCAGTTTATCAGGGCCCTACGAGCAGTACTTC	CASSLSGPYEQYF
.	TRBV7-2	TRBJ1-3	.	TGTGCCAGCAGCTCCCCAAGGGGGGGTACCTCTGGAAACACCATATATTTT	CASSSPRGGTSGNTIYF
.	TRBV7-6	TRBJ2-5	.	TGTGCCAGCAGCTATTCCGGGACACAACAAGAGACCCAGTACTTC	CASSYSGTQQETQYF
TRBD2	TRBV7-2	TRBJ2-7	.	TGTGCCAGCAGCTTAAGTGCGGCTAGCGGGAGGGAGTCCTACGAGCAGTACTTC	CASSLSAASGRESYEQYF
.	TRBV27	TRBJ2-6	.	TGTGCCAGCAGTTTATCGCAAGGGGCCAACGGCCTGACTTTC	CASSLSQGANGLTF
.	TRBV5-1	TRBJ2-5	once	TGCGCCAGCAGCAACAACAAGGAGACCCAGTACTTC	CASSNNKETQYF
.	TRBV9	TRBJ1-1	.	TGTGCCAGCAGCGTAGGCGCCGGGAGGAACACTGAAGCTTTCTTT	CASSVGAGRNTEAFF
.	TRBV5-5	TRBJ1-5	once	TGTGCCAGCAGCTTGGTTCGAGGAGACAATCAGCCCCAGCATTTT	CASSLVRGDNQPQHF
.	TRBV10-2	TRBJ1-6	.	TGCGCCAGCAGGGACTCTAAGGCCCTCCACTTT	CASRDSKALHF
TRBD1	TRBV5-1	TRBJ2-2	.	TGCGCCAGCAGCCGGGACAGGGGCACCGGGGAGCTGTTTTTT	CASSRDRGTGELFF
TRBD2	TRBV6-1	TRBJ2-1	.	TGTGCCAGCAGTGCCCCTAGCGGGAGGGCCCAGGGCGAGCAGTTCTTC	CASSAPSGRAQGEQFF